The rows below give T cell receptor beta chains drawn from one sample of a study of blood T cell repertoires in COVID-19. Only in-frame clones appear in the TCRdb table, and some are missing; sequencing was by immunoSEQ multiplex PCR. The data contain approximately 90,000 clones, 80% of them singletons. The sequencing sample was made of peripheral blood. These receptors originate from a woman over 75 with acute or convalescent COVID-19. CDR3s include the opening cysteine and the closing phenylalanine or tryptophan. Fields, in order: CDR3 DNA, CDR3 protein, clone size, J gene, D gene, V gene. The D gene is left open where the match is weak. Some rows mark clone size as missing; the rest say once, few, many or name a class of expanded clone.

TGCGCCAGCAGCTTACAGGGTATTGATGAAAAACTGTTTTTT CASSLQGIDEKLFF - TRBJ1-4 - TRBV5-1
TGCGCCAGCAGCTTGATAGGGAGGAACACTGAAGCTTTCTTT CASSLIGRNTEAFF - TRBJ1-1 - TRBV5-1
TGTGCCAGCAGTGAATTGGCAGGGGGAATTTCACCCCTCCACTTT CASSELAGGISPLHF - TRBJ1-6 TRBD1 TRBV25-1
TGTGCCAGCACCCATTGGAGCGGGGAGCTGTTTTTT CASTHWSGELFF - TRBJ2-2 - TRBV6-5
TGTGCCAGCAGCGCGGGCGGGGGGGCTTTCGGGTACGAGCAGTACTTC CASSAGGGAFGYEQYF - TRBJ2-7 TRBD2 TRBV13
TGTGCCAGTACCGACGCAGGGGGCCGGGGCAATCAGCCCCAGCATTTT CASTDAGGRGNQPQHF once TRBJ1-5 TRBD1 TRBV19
TGTGCCAGCAGCTTAGATCACCGACTGCTTACTAACTCTGGGGCCAACGTCCTGACTTTC CASSLDHRLLTNSGANVLTF - TRBJ2-6 - TRBV11-2
TGTGCCAGCAGCTTGGCTCTTAGCGGGGGGGCCTCCAAAAACATTCAGTACTTC CASSLALSGGASKNIQYF - TRBJ2-4 TRBD2 TRBV5-4
TGTGCCAGCAGCCGGGACAGCTATGGCTACACCTTC CASSRDSYGYTF - TRBJ1-2 TRBD1 TRBV7-8
TGCGCCAGCAGGGGACAGAACACTGAAGCTTTCTTT CASRGQNTEAFF - TRBJ1-1 - TRBV10-1
TGTGCCTCGTCGGCACTGGGGCCCTACGAGCAGTACTTC CASSALGPYEQYF - TRBJ2-7 - TRBV24-1
TGTGCCAGCAGTCATAGCGGGAGAAACACCGGGGAGCTGTTTTTT CASSHSGRNTGELFF - TRBJ2-2 TRBD2 TRBV2
TGCGCCAGCTCCTTGACTTATCAGCCCCAGCATTTT CASSLTYQPQHF - TRBJ1-5 - TRBV10-2
TGTGCCAGCATGTCCGGGACAGGGGATTTCCAAGAGACCCAGTACTTC CASMSGTGDFQETQYF - TRBJ2-5 TRBD1 TRBV2
TGTGCCAGCAGTGAATCCCCCGGACTAGCGGAGGGTGAGCAGTTCTTC CASSESPGLAEGEQFF - TRBJ2-1 TRBD2 TRBV2
TGTGCCAGCAGCGTAGTCCCCAACAGAGAAGCTTTCTTT CASSVVPNREAFF - TRBJ1-1 - TRBV9
TGTGCCAGCAGCTTTGTCGCTAGCGGAGATACGCAGTATTTT CASSFVASGDTQYF - TRBJ2-3 TRBD2 TRBV7-2
TGTGCCACCAGGATAGGGACTAGCGCCTACAATGAGCAGTTCTTC CATRIGTSAYNEQFF - TRBJ2-1 TRBD2 TRBV11-2
TGTGCCACCAGCAGCGGGGTCCAGACGGACTATGGCTACACCTTC CATSSGVQTDYGYTF - TRBJ1-2 - TRBV15
TGTGCTAGTGGTCTTCTCCCGGGGGGGGCGGACACCGGGGAGCTGTTTTTT CASGLLPGGADTGELFF many TRBJ2-2 TRBD2 TRBV12-5
TGTGCCAGCAGTGAAGCGTACCTCTATTGGAACATTCAGTACTTC CASSEAYLYWNIQYF - TRBJ2-4 - TRBV6-1
TGTGCCAGCAGCCTCGGGCGCGGGCCTTACGAGCAGTACTTC CASSLGRGPYEQYF - TRBJ2-7 - TRBV6-2/TRBV6-3
TGTGCCAGCAGTGACAGGGGGCCGGCTTTCTTT CASSDRGPAFF many TRBJ1-1 TRBD1 TRBV7-9
TGTGCCAGCAAAACGGACAGGAACACTGAAGCTTTCTTT CASKTDRNTEAFF once TRBJ1-1 - TRBV2
TGTGCCATCAGTTCGGACAGGGTGAGGAATTCACCCCTCCACTTT CAISSDRVRNSPLHF - TRBJ1-6 TRBD1 TRBV10-3
TGTGCCAGTAGCCGTAGCGGAAACAATGAGCAGTTCTTC CASSRSGNNEQFF - TRBJ2-1 - TRBV19
TGTGCCAGCAGCCCTCGGTTTTGGGGCAGGGGGTCTGGGGCCAACGTCCTGACTTTC CASSPRFWGRGSGANVLTF - TRBJ2-6 TRBD1 TRBV3-1/TRBV3-2
TGTGCCAGCAGCTCTCGTCGACAGCTTTGGGGCTACACCTTC CASSSRRQLWGYTF - TRBJ1-2 - TRBV5-5
TGCGCCAGCAGCCCCGGTGGCTCCTACAATGAGCAGTTCTTC CASSPGGSYNEQFF - TRBJ2-1 - TRBV5-1
TGCGCCAGCAGCCAAGTCCCTCAGGACACCGGGGAGCTGTTTTTT CASSQVPQDTGELFF - TRBJ2-2 - TRBV4-1
TGTGCCAGCTCTGCTTTCGGTGTTGAGACCCAGTACTTC CASSAFGVETQYF - TRBJ2-5 - TRBV11-2
TGTGCCCCCTCAGGCCGATCTACGGGCTACACCTTC CAPSGRSTGYTF - TRBJ1-2 - TRBV2
TGTGCCAGCAGCCTCCGCCACAGGGGCCCTTACGAGCAGTACTTC CASSLRHRGPYEQYF - TRBJ2-7 TRBD1 TRBV7-6
TGTGCCAGCAGCCGAATGGCGGTGAGCTCCTACGAGCAGTACTTC CASSRMAVSSYEQYF - TRBJ2-7 - TRBV6-5
TGTGCCAGCAGCTTAGATGCGGGACAGAGATCTACCTTC CASSLDAGQRSTF - TRBJ1-2 TRBD1 TRBV7-9
TGTGCCAGCAGGAAGACAGGGGGTGGAAATTCACCCCTCCACTTT CASRKTGGGNSPLHF - TRBJ1-6 TRBD1 TRBV2
TGTGCCAGCAGCTTACAAAACTATGGCTACACCTTC CASSLQNYGYTF - TRBJ1-2 - TRBV11-2
TGTGCCAGCAGCAGCGAACAGGGAGGGCGTTATTCACCCCTCCACTTT CASSSEQGGRYSPLHF - TRBJ1-6 - TRBV21-1
TGTGCCAGCAGCCAACCGGGACAGGCACCCGAGCAGTACTTC CASSQPGQAPEQYF - TRBJ2-7 TRBD1 TRBV4-2
TGTGCCAGCAGCTATAGCCTCAATCAGCCCCAGCATTTT CASSYSLNQPQHF - TRBJ1-5 - TRBV7-2
TGTGCCAGCAGCTTAGATGGACAGGTCACAGATACGCAGTATTTT CASSLDGQVTDTQYF - TRBJ2-3 TRBD1 TRBV7-9
TGTGCCAGCAGTTACCGGACTAGCGGGAACTACGAGCAGTACTTC CASSYRTSGNYEQYF - TRBJ2-7 TRBD2 TRBV6-5
TGTGCCAGTACCCCGACTAGCGGGGGGGCGGCCGAGCAGTTCTTC CASTPTSGGAAEQFF once TRBJ2-1 TRBD2 TRBV19
TGTGCCAGCAGCATACAGGCCTCGAACACCGGGGAGCTGTTTTTT CASSIQASNTGELFF - TRBJ2-2 - TRBV9
TGTGCCAGCAGCCGGGTGGGGGGAAAAAACATTCAGTACTTC CASSRVGGKNIQYF - TRBJ2-4 - TRBV11-2
TGCAGCGTTGAGCAGGGGGCAAATGGCTACACCTTC CSVEQGANGYTF few TRBJ1-2 TRBD1 TRBV29-1
TGTGCCAGCAGCGTAGAGGGGGTCGGCATTGGAAACACCATATATTTT CASSVEGVGIGNTIYF - TRBJ1-3 - TRBV9
TGTGCCAGCAGTATCATGACAGGGGTCGGGACCCAGTACTTC CASSIMTGVGTQYF few TRBJ2-5 TRBD1 TRBV27
TGTGCCAGCAGCGGTTGGGGAGAGGGCAATCAGCCCCAGCATTTT CASSGWGEGNQPQHF - TRBJ1-5 - TRBV7-9